This TCR beta chain originates from a study of shared clonotypes between healthy human individuals. Study-level findings and limits: The sharing of 5% to 6.5% of naive CD4 clonotypes was seen across a few donors.

At a deep level, the assay was run. Clones were sequenced by immunoSEQ multiplex PCR, and TCRdb holds only the in-frame ones, with some missing. The table has 850,000 to 1,200,000 clones, under 80% seen once. The V end was cut by 4 bases, the J end by 5 bases, with 17 bases between. The CDR3 has 15 amino acids. Looked up from germline, CDR1 is LGHNA and CDR2 is YNFKEQ. Concerning this clone: Its target is unknown.

This TCR was sampled from a young man in good health. Sequenced: memory CD4+ T cells sorted from blood. Subset noted: CD45RA-negative fraction. The chain employs TRBV4-2 and TRBJ1-2; D is possibly TRBD1 (6 bases). The CDR3 sequence: CASSPEGGGGYGYTF. The CDR3 DNA reads TGTGCCAGCAGCCCAGAAGGAGGGGGAGGGTATGGCTACACCTTC.